This T cell receptor (beta chain) was identified in a study of blood T cells in healthy people across ages. Study-wide background: With template switching, about one barcoded beta molecule was captured per two T cells. Findings and limits, study-wide: Naive CD4+ cells and diversity were both higher in long-lived donors than in aged donors. Expanded clonotype changes were possibly confounded by unknown donor CMV status. Unsorted PBMC input precluded a conclusive naive versus antigen-experienced comparison.

A second about 7 to 11 cycle PCR used barcoded and J-beta primers. One entry per CDR3 protein, called by TCRdb with MiXCR from the 5' RACE reads. The table records roughly 2 million distinct CDR3 sequences, 49% of them present only once. On this clonotype: Its specificity is not known. One end of the junction is discordant with germline, which a read error may explain.

The CDR3 consists of 14 residues. Germline values: CDR1 MNHEY, CDR2 SVGAGI. The J gene is TRBJ2-5, the V gene TRBV6-5; D not certain. Sequenced: blood. This TCR derives from a woman aged 40 to 55 in good health. Written as DNA, the CDR3 is TGTGCCAGCAGTGACTCGATGCTTCAAGAGACCCAGTACTTC. Its translation: CASSDSMLQETQYF.